This TCR beta chain derives from a study of T cell responses to AZD1222 COVID-19 vaccine. Study-level findings and limits: Seropositive status at baseline applied to only six AZD1222 recipients. Mostly white British, mostly female donors; authors suggested clonal diversity may be underestimated. Reports indicate that nearly half of spike-specific TCRs are directed at unmutated variant regions.

With respect to this clone: The antigen is undetermined.

Only in-frame clones appear in the TCRdb table, and some are missing; sequencing was by immunoSEQ multiplex PCR. The sample lists 150,000 to 170,000 clones; about nine tenths were seen once. The receptor's source is an adult in good health. The sample was peripheral blood, taken on day 0 of MenACWY control vaccination.

CDR3 DNA: TGTGCCAGCTCACTCGGGAATAGCAATCAGCCCCAGCATTTT. Protein product: CASSLGNSNQPQHF. The chain has TRBV18 and TRBJ1-5; D gene uncertain. The CDR3 length is 14 residues. In germline, CDR1 is KGHSH, CDR2 LQKENI. V lost 4 bases to trimming and J lost 0 bases, with 7 bases between them.